Listed below are T cell receptor beta chains from one sample, sequenced in a study of PD-1 blockade in classical Hodgkin lymphoma. Sequenced by immunoSEQ multiplex PCR; TCRdb stores in-frame clones only, minus some. The data contain under 40,000 clones, roughly four fifths of them singletons. The specimen was peripheral blood mononuclear cells (PBMCs), collected at baseline. All receptors derive from a human donor with classical Hodgkin lymphoma. The CDR3 runs from the conserved cysteine through the conserved F or W. D genes are given only for firm matches. A clone size is listed for some rows: how often the clone was seen (once, few, many), or a class if it is expanded.

d_call: NA; v_call: TRBV11-3; clone_size: NA; j_call: TRBJ1-2; cdr3_nt: TGTGCCAGCAGCTTAACGTCGACGAGGTCCTATGGCTACACCTTC; cdr3_aa: CASSLTSTRSYGYTF
d_call: NA; v_call: TRBV18; clone_size: NA; j_call: TRBJ1-5; cdr3_nt: TGTGCCAGCTCACCACAGGGAGCTGGTCAGCCCCAGCATTTT; cdr3_aa: CASSPQGAGQPQHF
d_call: NA; v_call: TRBV21-1; clone_size: NA; j_call: TRBJ1-2; cdr3_nt: TGTGCCAGCAGCAAAGAACGGGGGCTGGGCAGAGCTAACTATGGCTACACCTTC; cdr3_aa: CASSKERGLGRANYGYTF
d_call: NA; v_call: TRBV18; clone_size: NA; j_call: TRBJ2-7; cdr3_nt: TGTGCCAGCTCACCCATCTCCACGGGAGAGCAGTACTTC; cdr3_aa: CASSPISTGEQYF
d_call: NA; v_call: TRBV27; clone_size: NA; j_call: TRBJ2-7; cdr3_nt: TGTGCCAACAAACTTCTCCTATCCTACGAGCAGTACTTC; cdr3_aa: CANKLLLSYEQYF
d_call: NA; v_call: TRBV7-2; clone_size: NA; j_call: TRBJ2-3; cdr3_nt: TGTGCCAGCAGCCCACATCGGATAGGCACAGATACGCAGTATTTT; cdr3_aa: CASSPHRIGTDTQYF
d_call: NA; v_call: TRBV5-4; clone_size: once; j_call: TRBJ1-1; cdr3_nt: TGTGCCAGCAGCTCGGACAGCTCCCACACTGAAGCTTTCTTT; cdr3_aa: CASSSDSSHTEAFF
d_call: NA; v_call: TRBV12-5; clone_size: NA; j_call: TRBJ1-1; cdr3_nt: TGTGCTAGTGGTCCCCTGGGCGGGGTCACTGAAGCTTTCTTT; cdr3_aa: CASGPLGGVTEAFF
d_call: NA; v_call: TRBV27; clone_size: once; j_call: TRBJ1-5; cdr3_nt: TGTGCCAGCAGTTTCAGCAGGGCATCGTCACAGCATTTT; cdr3_aa: CASSFSRASSQHF
d_call: NA; v_call: TRBV14; clone_size: NA; j_call: TRBJ1-3; cdr3_nt: TGTGCCAGCAGCCTTTCGACAGACCTCGGAAACACCATATATTTT; cdr3_aa: CASSLSTDLGNTIYF
d_call: NA; v_call: TRBV7-3; clone_size: NA; j_call: TRBJ2-5; cdr3_nt: TGTGCCAGCAGTATGACAGACCAAGAGACCCAGTACTTC; cdr3_aa: CASSMTDQETQYF
d_call: TRBD1; v_call: TRBV5-1; clone_size: NA; j_call: TRBJ2-3; cdr3_nt: TGCGCCAGCAGCCTCCGGGGACAGGGTACAGATACGCAGTATTTT; cdr3_aa: CASSLRGQGTDTQYF
d_call: NA; v_call: TRBV7-8; clone_size: few; j_call: TRBJ2-7; cdr3_nt: TGTGCCAGCAGCTTTGGGGGGCTATACGAGCAGTACTTC; cdr3_aa: CASSFGGLYEQYF
d_call: NA; v_call: TRBV7-9; clone_size: NA; j_call: TRBJ1-5; cdr3_nt: TGTGCCAGCACCCAAGGGAACAATCAGCCCCAGCATTTT; cdr3_aa: CASTQGNNQPQHF
d_call: NA; v_call: TRBV29-1; clone_size: NA; j_call: TRBJ2-7; cdr3_nt: TGCAGCGTTGTAGGAGGGAGGAACGAGCAGTACTTC; cdr3_aa: CSVVGGRNEQYF
d_call: NA; v_call: TRBV4-3; clone_size: few; j_call: TRBJ1-2; cdr3_nt: TGCGCCAGCAGCCAAGATCGGGCTCTCAGCGGGTATGGCTACACCTTC; cdr3_aa: CASSQDRALSGYGYTF
d_call: NA; v_call: TRBV4-3; clone_size: NA; j_call: TRBJ1-5; cdr3_nt: TGCGCCAGCAGCCAAGAAGGACACGGTAATCAGCCCCAGCATTTT; cdr3_aa: CASSQEGHGNQPQHF
d_call: NA; v_call: TRBV9; clone_size: NA; j_call: TRBJ1-5; cdr3_nt: TGTGCCAGCAGCGTAGGTCCCCCCAGAGATCAGCCCCAGCATTTT; cdr3_aa: CASSVGPPRDQPQHF
d_call: TRBD1; v_call: TRBV19; clone_size: few; j_call: TRBJ1-3; cdr3_nt: TGTGCCAGTAGTATAACCTACGGGACAGCTGGAAACACCATATATTTT; cdr3_aa: CASSITYGTAGNTIYF
d_call: NA; v_call: TRBV6-5; clone_size: NA; j_call: TRBJ1-1; cdr3_nt: TGTGCCAGCAGCTCCGGGCCCGCGCGTTTGGAAGCTTTCTTT; cdr3_aa: CASSSGPARLEAFF
d_call: NA; v_call: TRBV5-6; clone_size: NA; j_call: TRBJ1-4; cdr3_nt: TGTGCCAGCAGCTCAAGGGGGATTAATGAAAAACTGTTTTTT; cdr3_aa: CASSSRGINEKLFF
d_call: NA; v_call: TRBV5-1; clone_size: NA; j_call: TRBJ2-4; cdr3_nt: TGCGCCAGCCCAGGGGAAAACATTCAGTACTTC; cdr3_aa: CASPGENIQYF
d_call: TRBD1; v_call: TRBV19; clone_size: many; j_call: TRBJ1-2; cdr3_nt: TGTGCCAGTAGACCGGGACAGGTCTATGGCTACACCTTC; cdr3_aa: CASRPGQVYGYTF
d_call: NA; v_call: TRBV10-3; clone_size: NA; j_call: TRBJ2-7; cdr3_nt: TGTGCCATCAGTGAAAGGGCAGTGAGCTCCTACGAGCAGTACTTC; cdr3_aa: CAISERAVSSYEQYF
d_call: NA; v_call: TRBV19; clone_size: NA; j_call: TRBJ1-2; cdr3_nt: TGTGCCAGTAGTATTGAGCCAGGGATTAACTATGGCTACACCTTC; cdr3_aa: CASSIEPGINYGYTF
d_call: TRBD1; v_call: TRBV5-4; clone_size: few; j_call: TRBJ2-7; cdr3_nt: TGTGCCAGCAGCGCACCGGGACAGGGAGCCTACGAGCAGTACTTC; cdr3_aa: CASSAPGQGAYEQYF
d_call: NA; v_call: TRBV7-2; clone_size: NA; j_call: TRBJ2-3; cdr3_nt: TGTGCCAGCAGTTCCTACGCAAATACGCAGTATTTT; cdr3_aa: CASSSYANTQYF
d_call: NA; v_call: TRBV2; clone_size: once; j_call: TRBJ1-5; cdr3_nt: TGTGCCAGCAAACAGGGATTGGGCAATCAGCCCCAGCATTTT; cdr3_aa: CASKQGLGNQPQHF
d_call: NA; v_call: TRBV7-2; clone_size: NA; j_call: TRBJ2-3; cdr3_nt: TGTGCTGCGGGGCCAGATACGCAGTATTTT; cdr3_aa: CAAGPDTQYF
d_call: NA; v_call: TRBV6-5; clone_size: NA; j_call: TRBJ2-7; cdr3_nt: TGTGCCAGCAGTTACTCCCCCTTAGGCTCCTACGAGCAGTACTTC; cdr3_aa: CASSYSPLGSYEQYF
d_call: NA; v_call: TRBV18; clone_size: NA; j_call: TRBJ1-5; cdr3_nt: TGTGCCAGCTCAATCCAGGTGGATCAGCCCCAGCATTTT; cdr3_aa: CASSIQVDQPQHF
d_call: TRBD1; v_call: TRBV5-1; clone_size: NA; j_call: TRBJ1-4; cdr3_nt: TGCGCCAGCAGTCTCCAGGGGGCAGCTAATGAAAAACTGTTTTTT; cdr3_aa: CASSLQGAANEKLFF
d_call: TRBD1; v_call: TRBV4-3; clone_size: few; j_call: TRBJ2-2; cdr3_nt: TGCGCCAGCAGCCAAGAGAGGGGACAGGGTTACACCGGGGAGCTGTTTTTT; cdr3_aa: CASSQERGQGYTGELFF
d_call: TRBD1; v_call: TRBV5-1; clone_size: NA; j_call: TRBJ1-6; cdr3_nt: TGCGCCAGCAGCCCGATCCCGCTGACAGGGAGTCGATCACCCCTCCACTTT; cdr3_aa: CASSPIPLTGSRSPLHF
d_call: TRBD2; v_call: TRBV9; clone_size: NA; j_call: TRBJ2-1; cdr3_nt: TGTGCCAGCAGCGCGAGCGGGGGGGCCTACAATGAGCAGTTCTTC; cdr3_aa: CASSASGGAYNEQFF
d_call: TRBD1; v_call: TRBV4-3; clone_size: NA; j_call: TRBJ2-7; cdr3_nt: TGCGCCAGCAGCCAGCGGACAGGGGGAAACTACGAGCAGTACTTC; cdr3_aa: CASSQRTGGNYEQYF
d_call: NA; v_call: TRBV6-1; clone_size: NA; j_call: TRBJ2-7; cdr3_nt: TGTGCCAGCAGTGAAGACGAAAGTTTAAGAGACGAGCAGTACTTC; cdr3_aa: CASSEDESLRDEQYF
d_call: TRBD1; v_call: TRBV29-1; clone_size: NA; j_call: TRBJ2-3; cdr3_nt: TGCAGCGTTGTAGGACAGGGGATTGATACAGATACGCAGTATTTT; cdr3_aa: CSVVGQGIDTDTQYF
d_call: NA; v_call: TRBV30; clone_size: NA; j_call: TRBJ1-5; cdr3_nt: TGTGCCTGGAGTGCGGATAGCAATCAGCCCCAGCATTTT; cdr3_aa: CAWSADSNQPQHF
d_call: TRBD1; v_call: TRBV30; clone_size: medium-sized; j_call: TRBJ2-7; cdr3_nt: TGTGCCTGGGACAGGGGCTACGAGCAGTACTTC; cdr3_aa: CAWDRGYEQYF
d_call: NA; v_call: TRBV7-2; clone_size: NA; j_call: TRBJ1-2; cdr3_nt: TGTGCCAGCAGCTTAGAACTTGACGCTAACTATGGCTACACCTTC; cdr3_aa: CASSLELDANYGYTF
d_call: TRBD1; v_call: TRBV6-1; clone_size: NA; j_call: TRBJ1-2; cdr3_nt: TGTGCCAGCAGTGCGGGACAGGGACGTGGCTACACCTTC; cdr3_aa: CASSAGQGRGYTF
d_call: NA; v_call: TRBV4-3; clone_size: NA; j_call: TRBJ2-2; cdr3_nt: TGCGCCAGCAGGAGGAGAGGGGGGCAAAACACCGGGGAGCTGTTTTTT; cdr3_aa: CASRRRGGQNTGELFF
d_call: NA; v_call: TRBV7-9; clone_size: NA; j_call: TRBJ1-2; cdr3_nt: TGTGCCAGCAGCTCCCTAGGGGGGAGTGAGGCCACTATTGGCTACACCTTC; cdr3_aa: CASSSLGGSEATIGYTF
d_call: TRBD2; v_call: TRBV4-2; clone_size: medium-sized; j_call: TRBJ2-1; cdr3_nt: TGTGCCAGCAGCCAAGATATTAGCGGGCCAAATGAGCAGTTCTTC; cdr3_aa: CASSQDISGPNEQFF
d_call: TRBD1; v_call: TRBV6-1; clone_size: NA; j_call: TRBJ2-1; cdr3_nt: TGTGCCAGCAGTGAAGGGGGACAGAACAATGAGCAGTTCTTC; cdr3_aa: CASSEGGQNNEQFF